A single sample is the source of the 15 T cell receptor beta chains below, sequenced in a study of blood T cell repertoires in COVID-19. Method: immunoSEQ multiplex PCR; TCRdb's copy keeps in-frame clones and lacks some. This table has around 450,000 clones, around 91% appearing once. Sequencing was carried out using PBMCs or T cells enriched from blood (not recorded which). These receptors all stem from a man between 18 and 29 years old who had recovered from COVID-19.

As regards this clone: The junction and the germline gene differ at one end; a read error may be behind it. The CDR3 DNA reads TGTGTCAGCTCACACGGGGGGCAGCCCCAGCATTTT. Residues: CVSSHGGQPQHF. The chain recombines TRBV18 with TRBJ1-5; possible D gene TRBD1, 5 bases. The V gene's germline CDR1 is KGHSH and CDR2 LQKENI. CDR3 size: 12 residues.

V and J are TRBV9 and TRBJ2-3, with a possible D match to TRBD2 (5 bases). V shed 4 bases and J shed 2 bases, with 17 bases lying between them. This CDR3 spans 16 amino acids. Germline V gene sequence: CDR1 SGDLS, CDR2 YYNGEE. The CDR3 DNA reads as TGTGCCAGCAGCCTGGGTGCGGACTCCTTCACAGATACGCAGTATTTT. Translating it yields CASSLGADSFTDTQYF.

V and J are TRBV27 and TRBJ1-1; weak D call: TRBD1 (6 bases). This CDR3 is built from 14 residues. Germline V CDR1 and CDR2: MNHEY, SMNVEV (reference sequence). Trimming cost V 4 bases and J 4 bases, with 13 bases left between them. The CDR3 spells CASSYRDQGTEAFF. DNA for the CDR3: TGTGCCAGCAGTTACAGGGATCAAGGCACTGAAGCTTTCTTT.

Concerning this clone itself: The sample contains more than one DNA sequence encoding this CDR3. CDR3 coding DNA: TGTGCCAGCAGCCAGTCAGGGGAGAACACTGAAGCTTTCTTT. This codes for CASSQSGENTEAFF. The J gene is TRBJ1-1, the V gene TRBV3-1 (or the pseudogene TRBV3-2); possibly TRBD1 for D (6 bases). CDR1 and CDR2 from the germline V gene are LGHDT and YNNKEL (reference sequence). The V gene lost 3 bases and the J gene lost 1 base, with 9 bases spanning the gap. This CDR3 is 14 amino acids long.

This chain connects TRBV5-5 to TRBJ1-5; TRBD1 agrees at 7 bases. CDR3 size: 14 residues. With 1 base clipped from V and 7 bases from J, the junction kept 5 bases outside the gene matches. Germline assignment: CDR1 SGHKS and CDR2 YYEKEE (reference sequence). This CDR3 reads CASSLQTGNQPQHF. CDR3 nucleotide sequence: TGTGCCAGCAGCTTGCAGACAGGGAACCAGCCCCAGCATTTT.

J is TRBJ2-7 and V is TRBV18; 10 bases are a match to TRBD1. The V gene's germline CDR1 is KGHSH and CDR2 LQKENI. V lost 2 bases to trimming and J lost 4 bases; unmatched junction nucleotides: 5. The CDR3 contains 15 residues. The CDR3 coding sequence is TGTGCCAGCTCACCAGGGGGACAGGGGTTTTACGAGCAGTACTTC. Translation gives CASSPGGQGFYEQYF.

This chain uses TRBV11-3 with TRBJ1-4, with unresolved D. This CDR3 contains 14 residues. The germline V and J ends were trimmed by 6 bases and 5 bases, with 13 bases remaining between them. CDR1 and CDR2 (germline): SGHNT, YENEEA. CDR3 region: CASSRHEENEKLFF. The CDR3 coding sequence is TGTGCCAGCAGTCGACATGAAGAAAATGAAAAACTGTTTTTT.

This clone was detected only once. The chain has TRBV12-3 or TRBV12-4 and TRBJ1-2; 10 bases line up with TRBD1. This CDR3 spans 13 amino acids. V trimming: 6 bases; J trimming: 7 bases; junction bases outside the gene matches: 5. The CDR3 nucleotides read TGTGCCAGCAGCCTGACAGGGGGCGGTGGCTACACCTTC. This translates into CASSLTGGGGYTF.

This clone was observed once. The CDR3 coding sequence is TGTGCCAGCAGTTATGCAGTTAGCAATCAGCCCCAGCATTTT. This sequence encodes CASSYAVSNQPQHF. The V call is TRBV6-5, the J call TRBJ1-5; no clear D gene. This CDR3 has 14 amino acids. Germline V gives CDR1 MNHEY, CDR2 SVGAGI. Trimming cost V 3 bases and J 0 bases, with 6 bases left between them.

The chain links TRBV19 to TRBJ2-1; 11 nucleotides agree with TRBD2. The CDR3 runs to 16 residues. Germline CDR1 is LNHDA and CDR2 is SQIVND (reference sequence). J lost 4 bases, V lost 5 bases, and 7 bases had no gene match. This chain's CDR3 is CASSGTSGSGYNEQFF. CDR3 DNA sequence: TGTGCCAGTAGTGGAACTAGCGGGAGCGGTTACAATGAGCAGTTCTTC. Full variable domain (rest looked up from reference TRBV19 and TRBJ2-1): DGGITQSPKYLFRKEGQNVTLSCEQNLNHDAMYWYRQDPGQGLRLIYYSQIVNDFQKGDIAEGYSVSREKKESFPLTVTSAQKNPTAFYLCASSGTSGSGYNEQFFGPGTRLTVL.

The chain combines TRBV6-5 with TRBJ1-1, with D tentatively TRBD1 (5 bases). V dropped 4 bases and J dropped 2 bases, with 8 bases sitting between them. From germline, CDR1 is MNHEY and CDR2 SVGAGI. The CDR3 has 13 residues. CDR3 DNA: TGTGCCAGCAGTTTTCAGGGTAACACTGAAGCTTTCTTT. Translating gives CASSFQGNTEAFF.

The CDR3 DNA is TGCGCCAGCAGCGGAGCCAGTCCGGGGGCGAACACCGGGGAGCTGTTTTTT. Amino acids: CASSGASPGANTGELFF. The V call is TRBV5-1, the J call TRBJ2-2; a weak D match, TRBD2 (6 bases). Germline assignment: CDR1 SGHRS and CDR2 YFSETQ. The V end lost 4 bases, the J end lost 0 bases, and 16 bases lay between the germline ends. The CDR3 is 17 amino acids.

The rearrangement links TRBV3-1 (or the pseudogene TRBV3-2) to TRBJ2-1; D not certain. V lost 1 base and J lost 6, with 7 bases in between. The CDR3 runs to 13 residues. From germline, CDR1 is LGHDT and CDR2 YNNKEL (reference sequence). CDR3 in amino acids: CASSQVWANEQFF. The CDR3 region has the DNA TGTGCCAGCAGCCAAGTGTGGGCCAATGAGCAGTTCTTC.

J is TRBJ1-6 and V is TRBV11-2, with 9 positions matching TRBD1. With V trimmed by 1 base and J by 10 bases, 2 bases remained unmatched. CDR3 length: 14 amino acids. Germline loops: CDR1 SGHAT, CDR2 FQNNGV. CDR3 protein: CASSLGQGVSPLHF. CDR3 in DNA: TGTGCCAGCAGCTTAGGACAGGGGGTCTCACCCCTCCACTTT. Full variable domain (missing parts from reference TRBV11-2 and TRBJ1-6): EAGVAQSPRYKIIEKRQSVAFWCNPISGHATLYWYQQILGQGPKLLIQFQNNGVVDDSQLPKDRFSAERLKGVDSTLKIQPAKLEDSAVYLCASSLGQGVSPLHFGNGTRLTVT.

In its sample, this clone was seen a few times. The CDR3 loop reads CASSLMGQGDGYTEAFF. The CDR3, as DNA: TGCGCCAGCAGCTTGATGGGACAGGGGGATGGGTACACTGAAGCTTTCTTT. This chain joins TRBV5-1 and TRBJ1-1, with 11 bases that match TRBD1. The CDR3 loop spans 17 amino acids. The germline V gene encodes CDR1 SGHRS and CDR2 YFSETQ. J gave up 3 bases and V 1 base, and 8 bases lay outside the gene matches. Complete variable domain (other parts from reference TRBV5-1 and TRBJ1-1): KAGVTQTPRYLIKTRGQQVTLSCSPISGHRSVSWYQQTPGQGLQFLFEYFSETQRNKGNFPGRFSGRQFSNSRSEMNVSTLELGDSALYLCASSLMGQGDGYTEAFFGQGTRLTVV.